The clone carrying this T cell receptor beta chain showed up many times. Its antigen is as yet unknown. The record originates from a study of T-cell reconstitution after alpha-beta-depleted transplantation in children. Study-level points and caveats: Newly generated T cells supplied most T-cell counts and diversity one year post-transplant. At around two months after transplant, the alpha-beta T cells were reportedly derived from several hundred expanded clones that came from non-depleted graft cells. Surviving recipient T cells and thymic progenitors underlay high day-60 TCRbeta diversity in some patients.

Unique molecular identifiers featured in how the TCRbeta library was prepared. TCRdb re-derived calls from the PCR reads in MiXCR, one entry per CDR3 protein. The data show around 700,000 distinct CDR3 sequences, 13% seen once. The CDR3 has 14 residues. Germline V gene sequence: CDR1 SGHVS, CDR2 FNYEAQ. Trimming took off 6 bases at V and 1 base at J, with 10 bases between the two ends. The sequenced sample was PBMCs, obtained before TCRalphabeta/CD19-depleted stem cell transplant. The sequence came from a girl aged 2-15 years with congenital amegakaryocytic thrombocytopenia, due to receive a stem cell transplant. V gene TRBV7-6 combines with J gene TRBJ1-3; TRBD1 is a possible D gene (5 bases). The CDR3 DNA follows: TGTGCCAGCAGTCACGGGGGTTCTGGAAACACCATATATTTT. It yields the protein CASSHGGSGNTIYF.